The rows below give T cell receptor beta chains drawn from one sample of a study of cytomegalovirus exposure and HLA in healthy donors. Repertoires were generated with immunoSEQ multiplex PCR, while TCRdb's copy carries only in-frame clones and drops some. Of 150,000 to 200,000 clones in the sample, 80% are singletons; the top ten hold around 1.9%. Sequencing was performed on PBMCs. These TCRs come from a woman aged 25-40 years in good health and CMV-seronegative. Both conserved end residues are part of each CDR3. Fields, in order: V gene, D gene, clone size, J gene, CDR3 protein, CDR3 DNA. A D gene is named only where the DNA matches it firmly. Size is stated for part of the rows, as once, few or many counts, or as a class when the clone is expanded.

TRBV7-9	TRBD1	.	TRBJ2-1	CASSLGGQVYNEQFF	TGTGCCAGCAGCTTAGGGGGACAGGTCTACAATGAGCAGTTCTTC
TRBV30	.	.	TRBJ2-7	CAWKGAAYEQYF	TGTGCCTGGAAAGGGGCAGCCTACGAGCAGTACTTC
TRBV9	.	few	TRBJ2-7	CASSVAGSDNYEQYF	TGTGCCAGCAGCGTAGCTGGTTCAGATAACTACGAGCAGTACTTC
TRBV27	.	.	TRBJ2-1	CASSRTVPNEQFF	TGTGCCAGCAGCCGGACAGTCCCCAATGAGCAGTTCTTC
TRBV5-1	.	.	TRBJ1-6	CASSLSGLAIRNSPLHF	TGCGCCAGCAGCTTGTCGGGGTTGGCCATTAGAAATTCACCCCTCCACTTT
TRBV30	.	.	TRBJ1-1	CAWSVSGGSEAFF	TGTGCCTGGAGTGTAAGCGGCGGATCTGAAGCTTTCTTT
TRBV19	.	.	TRBJ2-5	CASSAGPWTLSQETQYF	TGTGCCAGTAGTGCGGGTCCCTGGACTCTCTCTCAAGAGACCCAGTACTTC
TRBV19	.	once	TRBJ2-2	CASSRATGATGELFF	TGTGCCAGTAGTCGAGCGACTGGGGCCACCGGGGAGCTGTTTTTT
TRBV6-5	.	.	TRBJ2-7	CASSYGRGPPYEQYF	TGTGCCAGCAGTTATGGCAGGGGCCCCCCCTACGAGCAGTACTTC
TRBV7-7	.	.	TRBJ1-1	CASSLGAGTEAFF	TGTGCTAGCAGCTTAGGAGCGGGCACTGAAGCTTTCTTT
TRBV30	.	once	TRBJ1-4	CAWSTGQTNEKLFF	TGTGCCTGGAGCACAGGGCAAACTAATGAAAAACTGTTTTTT
TRBV5-1	.	.	TRBJ1-2	CASSLEGENYGYTF	TGCGCCAGCAGCTTGGAAGGGGAAAACTATGGCTACACCTTC
TRBV27	TRBD2	.	TRBJ2-3	CASSWGLAGGSADTQYF	TGTGCCAGCAGTTGGGGACTAGCGGGGGGCTCCGCAGATACGCAGTATTTT
TRBV4-1	TRBD2	.	TRBJ2-3	CASSQEFAGGLDTQYF	TGCGCCAGCAGCCAAGAATTTGCGGGGGGGTTAGATACGCAGTATTTT
TRBV7-9	.	.	TRBJ2-5	CASRGAGRETQYF	TGTGCCAGCAGAGGGGCAGGGCGGGAGACCCAGTACTTC
TRBV10-2	.	few	TRBJ1-1	CASSTGGTEAFF	TGCGCCAGCAGTACTGGGGGGACTGAAGCTTTCTTT
TRBV6-4	.	.	TRBJ2-1	CASSHYGDEQFF	TGTGCCAGCAGCCACTACGGGGATGAGCAGTTCTTC
TRBV4-2	.	.	TRBJ2-7	CASSQDGLSPYF	TGTGCCAGCAGCCAAGATGGACTATCCCCGTACTTC
TRBV2	TRBD2	.	TRBJ2-3	CASKLGTSAHSSTDTQYF	TGTGCCAGCAAACTAGGGACTAGCGCACACTCTAGCACAGATACGCAGTATTTT
TRBV2	TRBD1	.	TRBJ2-3	CATLQGTGADTQYF	TGTGCCACCCTTCAAGGGACAGGGGCAGATACGCAGTATTTT
TRBV25-1	TRBD1	.	TRBJ2-7	CASSPGQGRDEQYF	TGTGCCAGCAGTCCCGGACAGGGACGAGACGAGCAGTACTTC
TRBV4-2	TRBD2	once	TRBJ2-7	CASSQEFGTSGGNSGEQYF	TGTGCCAGCAGCCAAGAATTTGGGACTAGCGGGGGGAATTCGGGCGAGCAGTACTTC